A selection of T cell receptor beta chains follows, all from one sample in a study of T-cell reconstitution after alpha-beta-depleted transplantation in children. Via MiXCR, TCRdb re-called the PCR reads, giving one row per CDR3 protein. The repertoire consists of roughly 790,000 distinct CDR3 sequences, with 16% occurring once and the leading ten covering about 4.6%. This specimen consisted of PBMCs, mostly from graft donor cells, obtained 360 days after TCRalphabeta/CD19-depleted stem cell transplant. Receptors were obtained from a male patient aged 5 to 17 who had a stem cell transplant for acute lymphoblastic leukemia, so the T cells may come from the graft donor. Both conserved end residues are part of each CDR3. Each record gives: V gene, J gene, D gene, clone size, CDR3 protein, CDR3 DNA. A D gene is named only where the DNA matches it firmly. Not every row has a clone size; where given, it reads once, few, many or a size class.

v_gene: TRBV7-9; j_gene: TRBJ1-4; d_gene: TRBD1; abundance: few; CDR3aa: CASSHATGLNEKLFF; CDR3nt: TGTGCCAGCAGCCATGCGACAGGGTTGAATGAAAAACTGTTTTTT
v_gene: TRBV5-1; j_gene: TRBJ2-2; d_gene: TRBD1; abundance: few; CDR3aa: CASSFTGGWRELTGELFF; CDR3nt: TGCGCCAGCAGCTTCACAGGGGGATGGCGGGAACTGACCGGGGAGCTGTTTTTT
v_gene: TRBV7-9; j_gene: TRBJ2-7; d_gene: .; abundance: few; CDR3aa: CASSSQSRDIYEQYF; CDR3nt: TGTGCCAGCAGCTCGCAGTCCCGGGACATCTACGAGCAGTACTTC
v_gene: TRBV10-3; j_gene: TRBJ1-1; d_gene: .; abundance: few; CDR3aa: CAISESTARTEAFF; CDR3nt: TGTGCCATCAGTGAGTCGACAGCCCGCACTGAAGCTTTCTTT
v_gene: TRBV12-3/TRBV12-4; j_gene: TRBJ1-3; d_gene: .; abundance: .; CDR3aa: CAGGIGLRNTIYF; CDR3nt: TGTGCCGGGGGGATAGGATTGAGAAACACCATATATTTT
v_gene: TRBV7-6; j_gene: TRBJ1-1; d_gene: TRBD1; abundance: many; CDR3aa: CASSPRTGNGEAFF; CDR3nt: TGTGCCAGCAGCCCCCGGACAGGGAATGGTGAAGCTTTCTTT
v_gene: TRBV7-9; j_gene: TRBJ2-3; d_gene: .; abundance: once; CDR3aa: CASSLDLYRDTQYF; CDR3nt: TGTGCCAGCAGCTTGGACCTATACAGAGATACGCAGTATTTT
v_gene: TRBV7-9; j_gene: TRBJ2-5; d_gene: .; abundance: .; CDR3aa: CASSPTPTETQYF; CDR3nt: TGTGCCAGCAGCCCCACACCCACAGAGACCCAGTACTTC
v_gene: TRBV29-1; j_gene: TRBJ2-1; d_gene: TRBD2; abundance: many; CDR3aa: CSVEGLAAYNEQFF; CDR3nt: TGCAGCGTTGAAGGGCTAGCGGCATACAATGAGCAGTTCTTC
v_gene: TRBV25-1; j_gene: TRBJ2-7; d_gene: .; abundance: .; CDR3aa: CASTKPGFYEQYF; CDR3nt: TGTGCCAGCACCAAACCTGGCTTCTACGAGCAGTACTTC
v_gene: TRBV5-1; j_gene: TRBJ2-7; d_gene: .; abundance: .; CDR3aa: CASSLGVRDYYEQYF; CDR3nt: TGCGCCAGCAGCTTGGGGGTCAGAGATTATTACGAGCAGTACTTC
v_gene: TRBV27; j_gene: TRBJ1-5; d_gene: .; abundance: few; CDR3aa: CASSYQASQPQHF; CDR3nt: TGTGCCAGCAGTTATCAGGCAAGTCAGCCCCAGCATTTT